This record concerns one T cell receptor beta chain sequence. This specimen belongs to a study of immune evolution from preneoplasia to lung adenocarcinoma. Profiled with immunoSEQ multiplex PCR; TCRdb holds only in-frame clones, not every one. Here the sample spans several thousand clones, approximately 89% being singletons. Trimming removed 0 bases from V and 2 bases from J, with 6 bases in between. CDR3 length equals 13 residues. The V gene's germline CDR1 is GTSNPN and CDR2 SVGIG (reference sequence). This sequence was found in a donor older than 65 with lung adenocarcinoma. Sequencing used FFPE minimally invasive lung adenocarcinoma tissue. This chain links TRBV30 with TRBJ2-3; D gene ambiguous. The CDR3 coding sequence is TGTGCCTGGAGTGTTTCCCACACAGATACGCAGTATTTT. Its translation is CAWSVSHTDTQYF.